This T cell receptor beta chain was recovered during a study of blood T cell repertoires in COVID-19 (dated by TCRdb to 2020 to 2021). Some background on the complete study: The collaborator samples originated in the United States, Italy and Spain and spanned the acute and convalescent phases of COVID-19. The prospective study material was composed of cDNA or gDNA derived from T cells, B-cell-depleted T cells, or PBMCs. Subjects who had been exposed to COVID-19, were actively infected with it, or had recovered from it provided the deeply sampled blood TCRbeta repertoires that made up the dataset. The repertoires were released in a freely available public database intended as a resource for research on the immune response to SARS-CoV-2. The samples were drawn from the first 160 participants of the ongoing ImmuneRACE study and from 1,254 subjects provided by 6 global collaborators. The sample metadata nearly always contained a de-identified subject ID, COVID-19 status, age in years and sex. Where available, HLA class I and class II types were obtained from metadata supplied by the sample provider rather than from assay-based typing. Paper-wide results and their limitations: The quantity of clinical and demographic metadata differed by source and by participant and was supplied without curation.

A note on this clone: This receptor's antigen is unknown. The input lacks base qualities; no much larger clone sits a single base away.

Sequences SGHVS (CDR1) and FNYEAQ (CDR2) are obtained from the germline V gene. V gives up 4 bases and J gives up 7 bases, and the segment between their germline ends measures 11 bases. Taken from cysteine to phenylalanine, the CDR3 has 12 residues. Just the 36-base CDR3 DNA is kept, in frame starting at base 1. Collaborating institutions collected whole blood in K2EDTA tubes following their own protocols. For TCRbeta analysis, collaborators shipped samples as frozen whole blood, isolated PBMCs, or DNA extracted from either of those sample types. TCRbeta CDR3 regions were amplified from genomic DNA using the immunoSEQ Assay, a bias-controlled multiplex PCR. The published analysis was carried out like this. The number of nucleated cells in each sample was estimated by amplification of reference gene primers within the assay. To quantify the absolute abundance of each unique TCRbeta CDR3 rearrangement, sequence reads were collapsed and filtered. For each sample, productive Simpson clonality was calculated as the square root of Simpson's diversity index over productive rearrangements. Here the immuneACCESS table is served through TCRdb, limited to in-frame sequences with V and J called. Missing clones are a known gap in these copies; in checked studies unresolved V genes cover under half, and the rest lacks a known reason. V, J and clone size are those of that table, while D and trimming were read from the DNA. The sample records approximately 150,000 clones, 88% of which are singletons. The ten largest clonotypes hold about 28% of the sample.

This TCR derives from a human donor in a cohort sampled during active COVID-19. The receptor chain draws on TRBV7-6 and TRBJ2-7, with TRBD1 perhaps the D gene, on 5 matching bases. The sequencing input was peripheral blood. The CDR3 region reads CASSSRRGEQYF. In nucleotide form, the sequence is TGTGCCAGCAGCTCGCGAAGGGGAGAGCAGTACTTC.